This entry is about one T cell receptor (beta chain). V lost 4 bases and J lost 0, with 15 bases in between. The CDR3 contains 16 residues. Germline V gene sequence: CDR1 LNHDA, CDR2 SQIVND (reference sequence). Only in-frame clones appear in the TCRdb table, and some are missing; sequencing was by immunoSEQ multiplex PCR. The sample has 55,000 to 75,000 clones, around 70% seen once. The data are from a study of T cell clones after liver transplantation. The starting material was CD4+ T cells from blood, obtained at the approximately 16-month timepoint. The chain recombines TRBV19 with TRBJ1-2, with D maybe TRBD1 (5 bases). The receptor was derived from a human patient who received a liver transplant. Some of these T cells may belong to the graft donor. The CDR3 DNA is TGTGCCAGTAGTAGCAGTGGGGCCGGATCTAACTATGGCTACACCTTC. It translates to CASSSSGAGSNYGYTF.